The clone carrying this T cell receptor (beta chain) was picked up many times. Its target is not known. These data come from a study of spatial heterogeneity in lung cancer. TCRdb re-called the 5' RACE reads with MiXCR, one entry per CDR3 protein. The table shows about 6,000 distinct CDR3 sequences, with 12% to 15% occurring only once. Whole-study findings and limits: In tumors, expanded intratumoral alpha and beta TCR counts tracked mutation counts.

The sample's time point: sample taken at primary tumor resection. The specimen was lung tumor tissue, collected at surgery. The clonotype was recovered from a male donor with early-stage non-small cell lung cancer.

The CDR3 DNA sequence: TGCGCCAGCGGCTACGGAGGGGGGCTCCAAGAGACCCAGTACTTC. Encoded protein: CASGYGGGLQETQYF. The V call is TRBV5-1, the J call TRBJ2-5; D tentatively reads TRBD1 or TRBD2 (6 bases each). This CDR3 has 15 residues. Per the germline V gene, CDR1 is SGHRS and CDR2 is YFSETQ. Deletions cut 7 bases from V and 1 base from J, with 17 bases between.